This T cell receptor (beta chain) originates from a study of T-cell reconstitution after alpha-beta-depleted transplantation in children. Study-wide results and caveats: Day-60 TCRbeta diversity that was high in some patients was derived from surviving recipient T cells and thymic progenitors. The study reportedly traced alpha-beta T cells about two months after transplant to several hundred expanded graft clones.

Unique molecular identifiers were used to barcode this TCRbeta library. Each CDR3 protein gets one entry after TCRdb re-called the PCR reads with MiXCR. The sample has about a million distinct CDR3 sequences, about 26% seen once. This clonotype occurred a few times. What it recognizes is unknown. The source of this sequence is a boy under two years old who had a stem cell transplant for SCID, so the T cells may come from the graft donor. This sample comprised PBMCs, mostly from graft donor cells, obtained 360 days after TCRalphabeta/CD19-depleted stem cell transplant.

For the CDR3, the DNA is TGTGCCAGCAGCCCCTCTAGCGGCGGGGGCACCTACGAGCAGTACTTC. Its translation is CASSPSSGGGTYEQYF. The chain employs TRBV7-9 and TRBJ2-7, with D perhaps TRBD2 (7 bases). CDR1 is SEHNR and CDR2 is FQNEAQ in the germline V gene (reference sequence). The V end lost 5 bases, the J end lost 2 bases, and 19 bases lay between the germline ends. This CDR3 has 16 amino acids.